These 17 T cell receptor beta chains came from one sample sequenced in a study of cytomegalovirus exposure and HLA in healthy donors. PCR primers comprised 60 Vbeta and 13 Jbeta primers. Data came from immunoSEQ multiplex PCR; TCRdb stores just in-frame clones and leaves some out. The profile shows 200,000 to 250,000 clones, about 80% of them singletons. The sample consisted of PBMCs. Receptors originate from a middle-aged woman in good health and CMV-seronegative.

V is TRBV7-3 and J is TRBJ2-5, with 8 bases aligning to TRBD2. Unmatched junction bases numbered 3, after V lost 1 base and J lost 2 bases. Germline CDR1 and CDR2: SGHTA and FQGTGA. The CDR3 consists of 15 residues. In DNA form, the CDR3 reads TGTGCCAGCAGCTTAAACGCGGGGGGTCAAGAGACCCAGTACTTC. Amino acid sequence: CASSLNAGGQETQYF.

This clone was picked up a small number of times. The V call is TRBV7-2, the J call TRBJ1-5, with TRBD1 matching over 7 bases. Germline CDR1 is SGHTA and CDR2 is FQGNSA. The CDR3 has 14 residues. Trimming took 5 bases from V and 3 from J; bases not matched to a gene: 4. The CDR3 DNA reads TGTGCCAGCAGCCAGGGACAGTACAATCAGCCCCAGCATTTT. This sequence encodes CASSQGQYNQPQHF.

Only a few counts were recorded for this clone. V gene TRBV5-6 combines with J gene TRBJ1-4, with a weak D call TRBD1 (5 bases). V lost 3 bases and J 6 bases, leaving 21 bases between the germline ends. This CDR3 has 17 residues. The germline gives CDR1 SGHDT, CDR2 YYEEEE. Here the CDR3 reads CASSWRSWGGGDEKLFF. CDR3 bases: TGTGCCAGCAGCTGGAGATCCTGGGGGGGAGGGGATGAAAAACTGTTTTTT. The full variable domain, its missing parts supplied by reference TRBV5-6 and TRBJ1-4, is DAGVTQSPTHLIKTRGQQVTLRCSPKSGHDTVSWYQQALGQGPQFIFQYYEEEERQRGNFPDRFSGHQFPNYSSELNVNALLLGDSALYLCASSWRSWGGGDEKLFFGSGTQLSVL.

The gene calls are TRBV28 and TRBJ1-2, with D unresolved. The V end lost 1 base, the J end lost 8 bases, and 8 bases lay between the germline ends. Per the germline V gene, CDR1 is MDHEN and CDR2 is SYDVKM. There are 12 residues in the CDR3. The CDR3 DNA is TGTGCCAGCAGTTTATATGGGCAGGGCTACACCTTC. Translation gives CASSLYGQGYTF.

The chain employs TRBV6-1 and TRBJ1-2; D may be TRBD1 (5 bases). Trimming shortened V by 7 bases and J by 2 bases, and 17 bases separated the two germline ends. Germline-derived CDR1 and CDR2 are MNHNS and SASEGT. The CDR3 extends over 15 amino acids. This CDR3 reads CASIPSGDPNYGYTF. In DNA form, the CDR3 reads TGTGCCAGCATCCCTTCGGGGGATCCAAACTATGGCTACACCTTC.

CDR3 nucleotide sequence: TGTGCCAGCAGGAGACAGGGGGAAACTGAAGCTTTCTTT. Amino acid sequence: CASRRQGETEAFF. This chain uses TRBV6-5 with TRBJ1-1; 9 bases line up with TRBD1. The CDR3 runs 13 residues. After removal of 6 bases from V and 5 bases from J, the junction contained 4 bases not matched to a gene. Looked up from germline, CDR1 is MNHEY and CDR2 is SVGAGI.

The chain recombines TRBV5-1 with TRBJ1-1; D is ambiguous. The CDR3 covers 14 residues. Trimming took 5 bases from V and 0 from J, leaving 11 bases between them. The germline CDR1 and CDR2 sequences are SGHRS and YFSETQ. Here the CDR3 reads CASSRVDLNTEAFF. The CDR3 region has the DNA TGCGCCAGCAGTCGGGTGGATTTGAACACTGAAGCTTTCTTT.

The V call is TRBV10-3, the J call TRBJ1-1; tentative D call: TRBD1 (5 bases). Germline lookup yields CDR1 ENHRY and CDR2 SYGVKD. The CDR3 sequence is 13 residues long. With 7 bases removed from V and 6 bases from J, the gap between germline ends came to 15 bases. The CDR3 DNA sequence: TGTGCCATCAATGAACGGGCAGGGTCTGAAGCTTTCTTT. Its protein product is CAINERAGSEAFF.

This chain links TRBV19 with TRBJ2-2; 7 positions agree with TRBD1. V lost 4 bases, J lost 4 bases, and 6 bases stayed unmatched. CDR1 is LNHDA and CDR2 is SQIVND in the germline V gene (reference sequence). This CDR3 is built from 15 residues. DNA of the CDR3: TGTGCCAGTAGTAAGGGACAGAAAATCACCGGGGAGCTGTTTTTT. Protein product: CASSKGQKITGELFF. Looking up the rest from reference TRBV19 and TRBJ2-2 gives the full variable domain: DGGITQSPKYLFRKEGQNVTLSCEQNLNHDAMYWYRQDPGQGLRLIYYSQIVNDFQKGDIAEGYSVSREKKESFPLTVTSAQKNPTAFYLCASSKGQKITGELFFGEGSRLTVL.

The chain couples TRBV7-2 to TRBJ2-7, with D perhaps TRBD2 (6 bases). Germline V lookup: CDR1 SGHTA, CDR2 FQGNSA. The CDR3 has 14 residues. Trimming stripped 5 bases from V and 2 bases from J, with 13 bases between. The CDR3 sequence: CASSPQTGAYEQYF. CDR3 coding DNA: TGTGCCAGCAGCCCACAGACGGGGGCCTACGAGCAGTACTTC. The entire variable domain, with the rest obtained from reference TRBV7-2 and TRBJ2-7, is as follows: GAGVSQSPSNKVTEKGKDVELRCDPISGHTALYWYRQSLGQGLEFLIYFQGNSAPDKSGLPSDRFSAERTGGSVSTLTIQRTQQEDSAVYLCASSPQTGAYEQYFGPGTRLTVT.

This clone was recorded at least ten times. The V and J genes are TRBV5-6 and TRBJ1-1; TRBD1 might be the D (5 bases). Between the trimmed V and J ends, which lost 0 bases and 3 bases, there was a span of 9 bases. The CDR3 is 14 amino acids. Germline-derived CDR1 and CDR2 are SGHDT and YYEEEE. CDR3: CASSLASRDTEAFF. The DNA for the CDR3 is TGTGCCAGCAGCTTGGCGTCCAGGGACACTGAAGCTTTCTTT.

This chain connects TRBV30 to TRBJ2-7; TRBD1 might be the D (6 bases). The CDR3 is 15 residues long. V dropped 2 bases and J dropped 3 bases, with 17 bases sitting between them. The germline gives CDR1 GTSNPN, CDR2 SVGIG (reference sequence). The CDR3 sequence is CAWSFGQPGLYEQYF. The CDR3 region has the DNA TGTGCCTGGAGTTTCGGACAGCCTGGGCTCTACGAGCAGTACTTC. Full variable domain (outside the CDR3, taken from reference TRBV30 and TRBJ2-7): SQTIHQWPATLVQPVGSPLSLECTVEGTSNPNLYWYRQAAGRGLQLLFYSVGIGQISSEVPQNLSASRPQDRQFILSSKKLLLSDSGFYLCAWSFGQPGLYEQYFGPGTRLTVT.

This chain joins TRBV7-2 and TRBJ1-6; D gene ambiguous. V dropped 3 bases and J dropped 6 bases, with 12 bases sitting between them. The CDR3 has 15 amino acids. The V gene's germline CDR1 is SGHTA and CDR2 FQGNSA. The CDR3 sequence: CASSFGVRLNSPLHF. The CDR3 coding sequence is TGTGCCAGCAGCTTCGGCGTGAGACTTAATTCACCCCTCCACTTT.

J is TRBJ2-7 and V is TRBV7-9; TRBD1 matches 8 bases. This CDR3 comprises 14 residues. Germline V lookup: CDR1 SEHNR, CDR2 FQNEAQ (reference sequence). V lost 6 bases, J lost 5 bases, and 9 bases stayed unmatched. The CDR3 sequence: CASSSQTGADEQYF. CDR3 nucleotides: TGTGCCAGCAGTTCTCAGACAGGGGCAGACGAGCAGTACTTC.

The rearrangement joins TRBV5-6 to TRBJ1-2, with 7 bases lining up with TRBD1. The V gene end was trimmed by 3 bases and the J gene end by 8 bases; junction bases not matched to a gene: 7. The CDR3 sequence is 13 residues long. CDR1 SGHDT and CDR2 YYEEEE come from the germline V gene. CDR3 coding DNA: TGTGCCAGCAGCTCCACCGGGACAGCCGGCTACACCTTC. As protein: CASSSTGTAGYTF.

The J gene is TRBJ1-1, the V gene TRBV9, with 7 bases lining up with TRBD1. In germline, CDR1 is SGDLS, CDR2 YYNGEE. The CDR3 length is 16 residues. V lost 4 bases to trimming and J lost 1 base; unmatched junction nucleotides: 10. CDR3: CASSSRVGQPNTEAFF. In nucleotides, the CDR3 is TGTGCCAGCAGCTCCAGAGTGGGACAGCCGAACACTGAAGCTTTCTTT.

V is TRBV5-1 and J is TRBJ2-3; 12 nucleotides line up with TRBD2. The J segment lost 4 bases and the V segment lost 3 bases, leaving 3 bases of the junction unmatched. Per the germline V gene, CDR1 is SGHRS and CDR2 is YFSETQ. CDR3 length: 15 residues. CDR3 in amino acids: CASSWTSGAADTQYF. As DNA, the CDR3 is TGCGCCAGCAGCTGGACTAGCGGGGCTGCAGATACGCAGTATTTT.